This TCR beta chain stems from a study of blood T cell repertoires in COVID-19. In the study overall: Acute and convalescent COVID-19 specimens originated in the United States, Italy and Spain. The analysed material was cDNA or gDNA that came from T cells, B-cell-depleted T cells, or PBMCs.

The CDR3 is 15 amino acids. With V trimmed by 3 bases and J by 2 bases, 4 bases remained unmatched. CDR1 is MGHRA, CDR2 YSYEKL, per germline. Per the original data handling: The authors estimated nucleated cell counts from reference gene primer amplification. Measured with immunoSEQ multiplex PCR; TCRdb has only the in-frame clones, and not every one. V and J calls and clone size follow that table, whereas D and trimming were derived from the DNA. The sample records under 60,000 clones, around four fifths being singletons. V and J are TRBV4-1 and TRBJ1-3; 7 nucleotides align to TRBD1. The sequenced sample was peripheral blood. The clonotype originates from a man aged 35-49 years with acute or convalescent COVID-19. The CDR3 DNA is TGCGCCAGCAGCCAGCAAACAGGGGCTGGAAACACCATATATTTT. Encoded protein: CASSQQTGAGNTIYF.